The entry below gives a single T cell receptor (beta chain) sequence along with its context. Its target antigen remains unknown. Per-nucleotide qualities are absent, and no much larger clonotype sits a single base away. Deletion took 0 bases off V and 8 bases off J, with a span of 7 bases between the germline ends. CDR1 and CDR2, per the germline V gene, are SGHVS and FNYEAQ. The CDR3 covers 13 residues, taking in both the cysteine and the phenylalanine. Here the CDR3 DNA is all that survives: 39 bases in frame from base 1. What the time point label conveys for this sample: week 5, during vaccination. A 20-mer mutant IDH1 peptide at 300 micrograms in Montanide made up each vaccine dose, which was injected subcutaneously together with topical imiquimod. Donors had newly diagnosed WHO grade 3 or 4 IDH1-mutant astrocytomas with loss of nuclear ATRX. The samples were drawn from NOA16, a multicentre, single-arm, open-label phase I trial in Germany that tested a mutant IDH1 peptide vaccine in humans for the first time. Genomic DNA for TCRB sequencing was isolated from EDTA blood with the DNeasy Blood and Tissue Kit.

The data are from a study of a mutant IDH1 vaccine in newly diagnosed glioma (dated by TCRdb to the early 2020s). A note on the overall study: Patients were given eight vaccinations, in weeks 1, 3, 5, 7, 11, 15, 19 and 23, which matched visits V03 through V10. Before enrollment, most patients had been given radiochemotherapy with temozolomide as standard therapy, while the rest had received either radiotherapy alone or temozolomide alone. Of the 30 or so patients who were treated, about 62% were male and roughly 38% were female, and the mean age was around 40 years. In the chemotherapy-containing groups, vaccination started alongside temozolomide cycles, whereas in patients who had radiotherapy alone it started 4-6 weeks after radiotherapy. Six visits were used for peripheral blood collection: V03 (baseline), V05, V07, V10, V12 and V13. Longitudinal TCRB deep sequencing was performed for roughly 24 treated patients wherever samples were available for exploratory analyses.

Findings and caveats that apply to the study as a whole: The authors noted that analyses of patient blood samples could not be reproduced because of sample limitations. Selection of PBMC samples for TCRB deep sequencing was based on availability. Vaccine-induced immune responses across multiple MHC alleles were detected in 90% to 95% of patients. Changes in the top peripheral T cell clonotypes picked up by TCRB sequencing did not appear to be linked to pseudoprogression.

The receptor library was made with the immunoSEQ multiplex PCR assay. Rearranged TCR beta chain sequences were amplified using the hsTCRB Kit according to the manufacturer's protocol. TCRB libraries were sequenced on an Illumina MiSeq. Regarding the original processing steps: Demultiplexing, trimming and gene mapping were performed with the kit vendor's proprietary platform. TCRdb provides this immuneACCESS table in a form limited to in-frame rearrangements. Some clones are lacking; in checked studies, under half of them reflect an unresolved V gene, and why the rest are absent is not known. V and J calls and clone size are copied from that table; D and trimming were computed from the DNA. In all, the sample holds approximately 50,000 clones, and around four fifths of those were seen once. The ten biggest clones cover roughly 5.2% of the sample.

This TCR came from a man aged 45-65 years with glioma. The source material was PBMCs, sampled from a glioma patient whose treatment included an IDH1 peptide vaccine. The chain employs TRBV7-6 and TRBJ1-4; the D segment cannot be called with confidence. This receptor has the CDR3 CASSLAQTEKLFF. The DNA is as follows: TGTGCCAGCAGCTTAGCCCAAACCGAAAAACTGTTTTTT.